These T cell receptor beta chains were read from a single sample in a study of T cells in Graves' hyperthyroidism and ophthalmopathy. One entry per CDR3 protein, called by TCRdb with MiXCR from the multiplex PCR reads. The sample has over 700,000 distinct CDR3 sequences, over 35% seen once. Sequenced: blood. These receptors all stem from a man aged 18 to 30 with Graves' hyperthyroidism. Both conserved end residues are part of each CDR3. The D gene is left open where the match is weak. Size is omitted from some rows. Given values are once, few, many or a class for expanded clones.

TRBV12-3/TRBV12-4	few	-	TRBJ2-7	CASSSVVKPLYEQYF	TGTGCCAGCAGTTCGGTCGTCAAACCACTTTACGAGCAGTACTTC
TRBV2	-	-	TRBJ2-3	CASSEGLSGDTQYF	TGTGCCAGCAGTGAAGGACTATCTGGGGATACGCAGTATTTT
TRBV29-1	-	-	TRBJ2-1	CSVEDIWGEEDNEQFF	TGCAGCGTTGAAGATATCTGGGGGGAGGAGGACAATGAGCAGTTCTTC
TRBV29-1	-	TRBD2	TRBJ2-2	CSVRREPGELFF	TGCAGCGTTAGGCGGGAGCCCGGGGAGCTGTTTTTT
TRBV12-3/TRBV12-4	many	TRBD1	TRBJ2-5	CASSRGQGRETQYF	TGTGCCAGCAGCCGCGGACAGGGTAGGGAGACCCAGTACTTC
TRBV29-1	-	-	TRBJ1-5	CSVAGGPQHF	TGCAGCGTTGCCGGGGGGCCCCAGCATTTT
TRBV4-1	many	-	TRBJ1-4	CASRGANEKLFF	TGCGCCAGCAGAGGGGCTAATGAAAAACTGTTTTTT
TRBV9	many	-	TRBJ1-2	CASSGLYGYTF	TGTGCCAGCAGCGGCCTCTATGGCTACACCTTC
TRBV4-3	-	-	TRBJ1-5	CASSYRQPQHF	TGCGCCAGCAGTTACAGGCAGCCCCAGCATTTT
TRBV10-3	many	-	TRBJ2-7	CAISGGTAALSYEQYF	TGTGCCATCAGTGGAGGCACGGCGGCTTTATCCTACGAGCAGTACTTC
TRBV2	many	-	TRBJ1-5	CASDWGAGSGQPQHF	TGTGCCAGCGACTGGGGCGCAGGGTCGGGGCAGCCCCAGCATTTT
TRBV5-8	-	TRBD1	TRBJ1-5	CASSESGGAGQPQHF	TGTGCCAGCAGCGAGTCAGGGGGCGCAGGTCAGCCCCAGCATTTT
TRBV10-2	many	-	TRBJ1-2	CASSDRGADGYTF	TGCGCCAGCAGTGATCGGGGGGCCGATGGCTACACCTTC
TRBV7-2	-	-	TRBJ2-7	CASSQDTIRVSYEQYF	TGTGCCAGCAGCCAAGATACGATTCGCGTCTCCTACGAGCAGTACTTC